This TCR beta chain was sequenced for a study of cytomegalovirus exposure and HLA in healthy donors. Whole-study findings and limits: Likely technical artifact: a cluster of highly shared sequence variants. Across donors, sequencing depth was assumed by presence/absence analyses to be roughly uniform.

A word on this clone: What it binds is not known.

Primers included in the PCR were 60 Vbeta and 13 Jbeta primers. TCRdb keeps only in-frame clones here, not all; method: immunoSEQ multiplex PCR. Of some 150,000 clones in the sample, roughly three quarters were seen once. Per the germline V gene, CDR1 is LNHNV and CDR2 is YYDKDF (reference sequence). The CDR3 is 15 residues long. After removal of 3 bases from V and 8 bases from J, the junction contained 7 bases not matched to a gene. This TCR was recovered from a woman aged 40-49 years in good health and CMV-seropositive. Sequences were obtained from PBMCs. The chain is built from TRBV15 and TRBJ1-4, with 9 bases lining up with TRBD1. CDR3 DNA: TGTGCCACCAGCAGGGAGGGACAGGGCGGGGAAAAACTGTTTTTT. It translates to CATSREGQGGEKLFF.